The rows below give T cell receptor beta chains drawn from one sample of a study of blood T cell repertoires in COVID-19. The table came from immunoSEQ multiplex PCR; TCRdb's copy has only in-frame clones and leaves some out. This sample has hundreds of thousands of clones, with roughly 88% found just once. What was sequenced was PBMCs or T cells enriched from blood (not recorded which). Source of these receptors: a woman in her forties or fifties with acute COVID-19. Each CDR3 is given with its conserved first and last residue. The D gene is left open where the match is weak. Where a row states a size, it is once, few, many or the class of an expanded clone; other rows omit it.

len	v_gene	j_gene	d_gene	abundance	CDR3nt	CDR3aa
18	TRBV18	TRBJ2-5	TRBD2	.	TGTGCCAGCTCGCGGCTTGCGGGAGGGCCGATGGGGCAAGAGACCCAGTACTTC	CASSRLAGGPMGQETQYF
14	TRBV28	TRBJ2-7	TRBD1	.	TGTGCCAGCACCTTACAGGGGCCTCGCTACGAGCAGTACTTC	CASTLQGPRYEQYF
17	TRBV4-2	TRBJ2-1	TRBD1	.	TGTGCCAGCAGCCAAGAATTAGGGACAGGCTCCTACAATGAGCAGTTCTTC	CASSQELGTGSYNEQFF
13	TRBV2	TRBJ2-7	.	.	TGTGCCAGCAGGAGACCAGGAATCTACGAGCAGTACTTC	CASRRPGIYEQYF
16	TRBV28	TRBJ1-2	TRBD1	.	TGTGCCAGCAGTTTCTTCCGACAGGGAGCTAACTATGGCTACACCTTC	CASSFFRQGANYGYTF
13	TRBV5-5	TRBJ1-4	.	.	TGTGCCAGCAGCTTGCAGGGTAATGAAAAACTGTTTTTT	CASSLQGNEKLFF
14	TRBV6-4	TRBJ2-3	TRBD1	few	TGTGCCAGCAGTGACTCGCAGGGGGCAGATACGCAGTATTTT	CASSDSQGADTQYF
15	TRBV28	TRBJ1-5	.	.	TGTGCCAGCAGTTTACTTAGGGGTTCCCATCAGCCCCAGCATTTT	CASSLLRGSHQPQHF
14	TRBV6-4	TRBJ2-6	.	.	TGTGCCAGCAAGTCGGAGGCCGGGGCCAACGTCCTGACTTTC	CASKSEAGANVLTF
15	TRBV15	TRBJ1-1	.	.	TGTGCCACCAGCAGAGATCTGGGGGGGAACACTGAAGCTTTCTTT	CATSRDLGGNTEAFF
13	TRBV7-6	TRBJ2-7	.	.	TGTGCCAGCAGCTTCGACCGGGGCTACGAGCAGTACTTC	CASSFDRGYEQYF
17	TRBV3-1/TRBV3-2	TRBJ2-2	TRBD2	once	TGTGCCAGCAGCCCCCGCGGACTAGCGGCCAACACCGGGGAGCTGTTTTTT	CASSPRGLAANTGELFF
14	TRBV10-3	TRBJ1-5	.	.	TGTGCCATCAGCCGGACAGATAGCAATCAGCCCCAGCATTTT	CAISRTDSNQPQHF
15	TRBV6-5	TRBJ2-1	.	.	TGTGCCAGCAGGACACTAGCACCTAACTACAATGAGCAGTTCTTC	CASRTLAPNYNEQFF
19	TRBV28	TRBJ2-6	TRBD1	.	TGTGCCAGCAGTCCCCCCCCGGGACAGGGGGTTTCTGGGGCCAACGTCCTGACTTTC	CASSPPPGQGVSGANVLTF
15	TRBV7-9	TRBJ1-5	.	.	TGTGCCAGCAGCCCGTTGAGGGCTAGCAATCAGCCCCAGCATTTT	CASSPLRASNQPQHF
11	TRBV20-1	TRBJ2-1	.	.	TGCAGTGCTAGAGTTTCAGATGAGCAGTTCTTC	CSARVSDEQFF
16	TRBV7-2	TRBJ2-3	TRBD2	once	TGTGCCAGCAGCCTAACCGGGACTAGCATCCCAGATACGCAGTATTTT	CASSLTGTSIPDTQYF
16	TRBV12-5	TRBJ2-3	TRBD1	.	TGTGCTAGTGGTCTTACCCGGGGACAGGGGACAGATACGCAGTATTTT	CASGLTRGQGTDTQYF
14	TRBV6-2/TRBV6-3	TRBJ2-5	TRBD1	.	TGTGCCAGCAGTAAAGGACAGGGGCGGGAGACCCAGTACTTC	CASSKGQGRETQYF
16	TRBV4-3	TRBJ2-2	TRBD2	.	TGCGCCAGCAGCGGGGGACTAGCGGGAGCGGGCGGGGAGCTGTTTTTT	CASSGGLAGAGGELFF
13	TRBV29-1	TRBJ2-1	.	.	TGCAGTAGTGACCGGGGGTCCTACAATGAGCAGTTCTTC	CSSDRGSYNEQFF
14	TRBV11-2	TRBJ2-5	.	.	TGTGCCAGCAGCTCCGGAACAGTCCAAGAGACCCAGTACTTC	CASSSGTVQETQYF
15	TRBV28	TRBJ2-1	TRBD2	.	TGTGCCAGCCTATCATGGGGCGGCACTAGCGGAGAGCAGTTCTTC	CASLSWGGTSGEQFF
18	TRBV28	TRBJ2-3	TRBD2	.	TGTGCCAGCAGCCCGGAGAGAGAGGGACTAGAAGAGACAGATACGCAGTATTTT	CASSPEREGLEETDTQYF
12	TRBV2	TRBJ1-2	.	.	TGTGCCAGCGAAGGAGGGGACTATGGCTACACCTTC	CASEGGDYGYTF
17	TRBV21-1	TRBJ2-4	.	.	TGTGCCAGCAGCATAAGGGCCGGGACTAGTAACAAAAACATTCAGTACTTC	CASSIRAGTSNKNIQYF
15	TRBV7-9	TRBJ2-1	.	.	TGTGCCAGCAGCGAGGGCCAACCGGGAAGGGATGAGCAGTTCTTC	CASSEGQPGRDEQFF
13	TRBV9	TRBJ1-1	.	.	TGTGCCAGCACCCCGCGAGGGTTGTCTGAAGCTTTCTTT	CASTPRGLSEAFF
15	TRBV19	TRBJ1-4	.	.	TGTGCCAGTAGTATCACGTCCCAGTTTAATGAAAAACTGTTTTTT	CASSITSQFNEKLFF
14	TRBV28	TRBJ2-5	.	.	TGTGCCAGCAGCAACAGCTTTACAGGAGAGACCCAGTACTTC	CASSNSFTGETQYF
18	TRBV4-1	TRBJ1-5	TRBD1	.	TGCGCCAGCAGCCGGGGACAGGGAACTTATTTTTCGGATCAGCCCCAGCATTTT	CASSRGQGTYFSDQPQHF
17	TRBV27	TRBJ1-5	.	.	TGTGCCAGCAGCCTTTGGGGGGGGGCCTATAGCAATCAGCCCCAGCATTTT	CASSLWGGAYSNQPQHF
13	TRBV29-1	TRBJ2-3	TRBD1	.	TGCAGCACCGGGACAGGGGTTACAGATACGCAGTATTTT	CSTGTGVTDTQYF
14	TRBV10-3	TRBJ1-5	.	.	TGTGCCATCAGTGACCGGAGTAGCAATCAGCCCCAGCATTTT	CAISDRSSNQPQHF
14	TRBV14	TRBJ2-7	TRBD1	.	TGTGCCAGCAGCCACGGACAGGGGGCCTACGAGCAGTACTTC	CASSHGQGAYEQYF
14	TRBV28	TRBJ1-2	TRBD1	.	TGTGCCAGCAGGAAAATGGGACAGACCTATGGCTACACCTTC	CASRKMGQTYGYTF
18	TRBV7-2	TRBJ2-7	TRBD2	.	TGTGCCAGCAGCTTAAGCCTTAATTCCGGGACTAGCGAGTACGAGCAGTACTTC	CASSLSLNSGTSEYEQYF
15	TRBV3-1/TRBV3-2	TRBJ1-4	TRBD1	once	TGTGCCAGCAGCCCACAGGGGAGAGCAGCCGAAAAACTGTTTTTT	CASSPQGRAAEKLFF
14	TRBV19	TRBJ2-2	TRBD1	.	TGTGCCAGCGAAGACAGGGTAAACACCGGGGAGCTGTTTTTT	CASEDRVNTGELFF
15	TRBV6-2/TRBV6-3	TRBJ1-2	.	few	TGTGCCAGCGGTTCCTTTCCCCAGGGATTCCTTGGCTACACCTTC	CASGSFPQGFLGYTF
16	TRBV6-2/TRBV6-3	TRBJ2-3	TRBD1	.	TGTGCCAGCAGTGAGCACAGGGGGCGGAAAACAGATACGCAGTATTTT	CASSEHRGRKTDTQYF
14	TRBV7-6	TRBJ2-7	TRBD2	once	TGTGCCAGCAGTTTAGCGGGAGGGAACGACGAGCAGTACTTC	CASSLAGGNDEQYF
15	TRBV6-5	TRBJ2-2	TRBD2	.	TGTGCCAGCAGAAGACTAGCGGGAGCTACCGGGGAGCTGTTTTTT	CASRRLAGATGELFF
14	TRBV24-1	TRBJ1-2	.	.	TGTGCCACCAGTGATCCCCCACTCAACTATGGCTACACCTTC	CATSDPPLNYGYTF
15	TRBV5-5	TRBJ1-5	TRBD1	.	TGTGCCAGCAGCTTGGGGGGACAGGGCAATCAGCCCCAGCATTTT	CASSLGGQGNQPQHF
17	TRBV7-8	TRBJ2-1	TRBD2	.	TGTGCCAGCAGCATCTCCTTTAGCGGGACTTCCTACAATGAGCAGTTCTTC	CASSISFSGTSYNEQFF
14	TRBV18	TRBJ2-1	.	.	TGTGCCAGCTCATCTGCGGTAACCTACAATGAGCAGTTCTTC	CASSSAVTYNEQFF
13	TRBV27	TRBJ2-5	TRBD1	.	TGTGCCAGCAGTTTCGGACAGGGCGAGACCCAGTACTTC	CASSFGQGETQYF
13	TRBV5-8	TRBJ2-7	TRBD2	.	TGTGCCATTGGACTAGCGGGACCATACGAGCAGTACTTC	CAIGLAGPYEQYF
15	TRBV4-2	TRBJ2-2	TRBD2	few	TGTGCCAGCAGCCAAACTAGCGGGAGCACCGGGGAGCTGTTTTTT	CASSQTSGSTGELFF
19	TRBV4-1	TRBJ2-2	TRBD2	.	TGCGCCAGCAGCCAACTTCGGCTTGCGGGAGGGCCGTACACCGGGGAGCTGTTTTTT	CASSQLRLAGGPYTGELFF
15	TRBV7-2	TRBJ2-3	TRBD2	.	TGTGCCAGCAGCTTAATGATAGCGGGAGGGCGTATGCAGTATTTT	CASSLMIAGGRMQYF
16	TRBV4-1	TRBJ2-5	.	.	TGCGCCAGCACCAAAGGCCCTCTAGCGACCCAAGAGACCCAGTACTTC	CASTKGPLATQETQYF
14	TRBV7-9	TRBJ2-2	.	.	TGTGCCAGCAGCTTAGATAGAGGCACCGGGGAGCTGTTTTTT	CASSLDRGTGELFF
15	TRBV5-1	TRBJ2-1	TRBD1	.	TGCGCCAGCAGCTTTGACAGGGGGCAGGTCAATGAGCAGTTCTTC	CASSFDRGQVNEQFF
13	TRBV6-2/TRBV6-3	TRBJ1-2	.	.	TGTGCCAGCAGTTACTCGAGGGAGGATGGCTACACCTTC	CASSYSREDGYTF
15	TRBV6-2/TRBV6-3	TRBJ2-2	.	.	TGTGCCAGCAGTTGGCAGACACCCTCACGAGGGGAGCTGTTTTTT	CASSWQTPSRGELFF
13	TRBV19	TRBJ1-1	.	.	TGTGCCAGTAGTAACCGGGTCAACACTGAAGCTTTCTTT	CASSNRVNTEAFF
14	TRBV10-3	TRBJ2-1	TRBD2	.	TGTGCCATCAGTGAACTAGCGGGGGACAATGAGCAGTTCTTC	CAISELAGDNEQFF